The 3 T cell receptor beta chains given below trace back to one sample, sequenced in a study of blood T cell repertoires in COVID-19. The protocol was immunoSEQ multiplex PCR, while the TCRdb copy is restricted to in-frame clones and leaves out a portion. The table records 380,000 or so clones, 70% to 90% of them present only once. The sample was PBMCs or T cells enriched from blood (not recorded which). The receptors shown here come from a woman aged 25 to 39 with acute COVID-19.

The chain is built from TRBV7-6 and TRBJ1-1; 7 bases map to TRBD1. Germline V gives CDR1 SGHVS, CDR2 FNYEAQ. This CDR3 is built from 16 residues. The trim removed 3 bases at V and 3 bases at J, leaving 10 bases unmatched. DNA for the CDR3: TGTGCCAGCAGCTTGACAGGGCCACTAAGGGACACTGAAGCTTTCTTT. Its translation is CASSLTGPLRDTEAFF.

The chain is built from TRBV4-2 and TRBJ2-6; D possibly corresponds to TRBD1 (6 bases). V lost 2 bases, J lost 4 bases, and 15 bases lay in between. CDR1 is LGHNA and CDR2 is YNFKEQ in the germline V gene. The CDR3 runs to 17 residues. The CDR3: CASSQWGQGSGANVLTF. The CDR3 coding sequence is TGTGCCAGCAGCCAATGGGGTCAGGGGAGCGGGGCCAACGTCCTGACTTTC.

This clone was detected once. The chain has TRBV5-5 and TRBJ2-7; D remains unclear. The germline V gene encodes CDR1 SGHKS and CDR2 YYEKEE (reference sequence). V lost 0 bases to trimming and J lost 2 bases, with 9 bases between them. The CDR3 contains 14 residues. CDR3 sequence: CASSLGAQPYEQYF. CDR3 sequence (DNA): TGTGCCAGCAGCTTGGGTGCACAGCCCTACGAGCAGTACTTC.